The subject of this entry is one TCR beta chain. No antigen is known for it. Sequencing used immunoSEQ multiplex PCR; TCRdb keeps in-frame clones, though not all of them. The repertoire holds tens of thousands of clones, 90% seen once, with more than 20% in the top ten. This sample stems from a study of OX40 agonist ivuxolimab in advanced cancers. About the research overall: At 82.7% male, the cohort had a mean age of 60 years, ranging from roughly 20 to 79.

The CDR3 is made up of 17 amino acids. Looked up from germline, CDR1 is SGHTA and CDR2 is FQGTGA. V lost 0 bases and J 5 bases, leaving 17 bases between the germline ends. Points from the study as a whole: Clonal expansion by week 6 occurred in CD4+ and CD8+ blood T cells (at 0.1 to 3.0 mg/kg).

The receptor comes from an adult with an advanced solid tumor such as melanoma, head and neck, liver or kidney cancer. This chain links TRBV7-3 with TRBJ2-1, with D perhaps TRBD1 (7 bases). Sequencing used CD4+ or CD8+ T cells sorted from blood, obtained in a trial of the OX40 agonist ivuxolimab. The CDR3, as DNA: TGTGCCAGCAGCTTAACCGGACTACCAGGGGGAAACAATGAGCAGTTCTTC. Its protein is CASSLTGLPGGNNEQFF.